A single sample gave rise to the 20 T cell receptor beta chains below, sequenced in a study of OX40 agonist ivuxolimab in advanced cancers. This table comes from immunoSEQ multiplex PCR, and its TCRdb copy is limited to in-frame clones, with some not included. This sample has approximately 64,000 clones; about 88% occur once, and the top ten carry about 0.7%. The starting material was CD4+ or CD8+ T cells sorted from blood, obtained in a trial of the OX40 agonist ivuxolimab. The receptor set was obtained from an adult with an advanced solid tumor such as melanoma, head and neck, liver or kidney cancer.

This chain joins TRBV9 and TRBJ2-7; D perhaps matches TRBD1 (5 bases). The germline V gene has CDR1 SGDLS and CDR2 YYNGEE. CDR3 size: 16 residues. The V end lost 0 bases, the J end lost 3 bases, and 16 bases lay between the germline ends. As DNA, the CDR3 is TGTGCCAGCAGCGTAGCTCCCAGGGATAATCTCTACGAGCAGTACTTC. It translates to CASSVAPRDNLYEQYF.

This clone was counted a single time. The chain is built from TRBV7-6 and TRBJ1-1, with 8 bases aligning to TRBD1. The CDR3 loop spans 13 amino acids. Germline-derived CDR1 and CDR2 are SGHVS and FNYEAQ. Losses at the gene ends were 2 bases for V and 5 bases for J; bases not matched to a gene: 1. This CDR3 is CASSLNRGTEAFF. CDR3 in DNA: TGTGCCAGCAGCTTAAACAGGGGGACTGAAGCTTTCTTT.

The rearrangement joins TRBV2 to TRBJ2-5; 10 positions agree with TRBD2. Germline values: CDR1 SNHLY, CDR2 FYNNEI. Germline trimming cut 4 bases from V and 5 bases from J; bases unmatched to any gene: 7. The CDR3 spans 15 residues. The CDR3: CASSGTSGLGETQYF. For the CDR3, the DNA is TGTGCCAGCAGTGGGACTAGCGGTTTAGGGGAGACCCAGTACTTC.

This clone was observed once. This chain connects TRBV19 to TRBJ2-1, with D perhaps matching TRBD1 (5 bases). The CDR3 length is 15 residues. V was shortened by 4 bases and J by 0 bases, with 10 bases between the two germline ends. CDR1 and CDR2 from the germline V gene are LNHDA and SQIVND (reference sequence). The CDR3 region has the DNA TGTGCCAGTAGTACGACAGTGAGCTCCTACAATGAGCAGTTCTTC. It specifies CASSTTVSSYNEQFF.

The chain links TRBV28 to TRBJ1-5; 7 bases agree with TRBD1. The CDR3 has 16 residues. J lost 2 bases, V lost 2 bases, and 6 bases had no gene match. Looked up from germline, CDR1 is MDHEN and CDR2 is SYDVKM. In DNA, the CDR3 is TGTGCCAGCAGTTTAATCGACAGGGCTGGCAATCAGCCCCAGCATTTT. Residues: CASSLIDRAGNQPQHF.

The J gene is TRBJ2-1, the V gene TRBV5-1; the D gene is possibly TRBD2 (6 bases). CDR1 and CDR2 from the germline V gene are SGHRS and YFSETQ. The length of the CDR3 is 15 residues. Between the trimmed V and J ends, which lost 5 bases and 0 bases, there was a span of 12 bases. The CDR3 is CASSAGGSSYNEQFF. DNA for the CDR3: TGCGCCAGCAGTGCCGGGGGAAGCTCCTACAATGAGCAGTTCTTC.

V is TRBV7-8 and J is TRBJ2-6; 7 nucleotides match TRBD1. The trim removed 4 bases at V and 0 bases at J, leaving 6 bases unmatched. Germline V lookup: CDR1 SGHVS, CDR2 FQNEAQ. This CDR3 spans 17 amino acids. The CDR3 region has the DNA TGTGCCAGCAGCTACGGACAGGTCCTCTCTGGGGCCAACGTCCTGACTTTC. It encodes CASSYGQVLSGANVLTF.

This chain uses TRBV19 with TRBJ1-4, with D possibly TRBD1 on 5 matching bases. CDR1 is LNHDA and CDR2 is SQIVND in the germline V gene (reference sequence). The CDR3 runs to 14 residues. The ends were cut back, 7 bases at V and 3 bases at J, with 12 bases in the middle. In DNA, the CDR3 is TGTGCCAGTAAACGCGACAGCGCTAATGAAAAACTGTTTTTT. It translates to CASKRDSANEKLFF.

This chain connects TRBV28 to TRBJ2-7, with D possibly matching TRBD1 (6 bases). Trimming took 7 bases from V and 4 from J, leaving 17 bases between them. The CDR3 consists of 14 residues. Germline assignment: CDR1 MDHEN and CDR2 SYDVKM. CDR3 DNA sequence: TGTGCCAGCACCATAACAGGGACACGTTACGAGCAGTACTTC. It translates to CASTITGTRYEQYF.

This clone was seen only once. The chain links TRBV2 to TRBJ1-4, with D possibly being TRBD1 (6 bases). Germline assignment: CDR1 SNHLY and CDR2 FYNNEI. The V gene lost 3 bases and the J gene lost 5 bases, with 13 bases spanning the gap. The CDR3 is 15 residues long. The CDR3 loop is CASSDPGAANEKLFF. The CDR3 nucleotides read TGTGCCAGCAGTGACCCAGGGGCGGCCAATGAAAAACTGTTTTTT.

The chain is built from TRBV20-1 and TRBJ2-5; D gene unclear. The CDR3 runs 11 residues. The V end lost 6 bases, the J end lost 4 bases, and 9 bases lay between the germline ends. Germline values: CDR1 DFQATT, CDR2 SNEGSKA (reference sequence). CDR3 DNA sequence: TGCAGTGCCGAGATGCGAGAGACCCAGTACTTC. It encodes CSAEMRETQYF.

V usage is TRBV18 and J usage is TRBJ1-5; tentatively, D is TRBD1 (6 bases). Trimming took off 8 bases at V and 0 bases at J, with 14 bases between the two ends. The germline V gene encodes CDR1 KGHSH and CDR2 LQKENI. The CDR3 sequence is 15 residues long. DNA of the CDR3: TGTGCCAGCCGCTCCGGACAGTATAGCAATCAGCCCCAGCATTTT. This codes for CASRSGQYSNQPQHF.

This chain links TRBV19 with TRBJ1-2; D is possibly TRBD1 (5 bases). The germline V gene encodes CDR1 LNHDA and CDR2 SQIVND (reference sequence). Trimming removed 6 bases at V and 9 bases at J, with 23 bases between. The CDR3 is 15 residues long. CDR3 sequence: CASRMTDEPRGSYTF. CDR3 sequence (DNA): TGTGCCAGTAGGATGACAGACGAACCACGGGGAAGCTACACCTTC.

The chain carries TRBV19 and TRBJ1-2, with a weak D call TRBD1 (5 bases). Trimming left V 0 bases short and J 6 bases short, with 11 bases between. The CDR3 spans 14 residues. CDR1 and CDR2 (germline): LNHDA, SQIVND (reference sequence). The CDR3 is CASSIDPDSDGYTF. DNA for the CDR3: TGTGCCAGTAGTATAGACCCTGACAGTGATGGCTACACCTTC.

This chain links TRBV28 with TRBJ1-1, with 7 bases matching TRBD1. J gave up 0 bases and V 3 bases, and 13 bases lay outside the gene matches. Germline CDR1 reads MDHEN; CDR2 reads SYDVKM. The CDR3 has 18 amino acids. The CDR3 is CASSFRPNSQGMNTEAFF. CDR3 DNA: TGTGCCAGCAGTTTTCGACCGAATTCACAGGGGATGAACACTGAAGCTTTCTTT.

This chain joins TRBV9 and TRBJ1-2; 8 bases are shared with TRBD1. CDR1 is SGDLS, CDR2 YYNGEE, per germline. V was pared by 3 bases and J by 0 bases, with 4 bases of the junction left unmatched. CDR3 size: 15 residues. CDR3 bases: TGTGCCAGCAGCGCACTGGGACAGGCTAACTATGGCTACACCTTC. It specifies CASSALGQANYGYTF. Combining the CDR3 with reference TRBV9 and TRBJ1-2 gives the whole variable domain DSGVTQTPKHLITATGQRVTLRCSPRSGDLSVYWYQQSLDQGLQFLIQYYNGEERAKGNILERFSAQQFPDLHSELNLSSLELGDSALYFCASSALGQANYGYTFGSGTRLTVV.

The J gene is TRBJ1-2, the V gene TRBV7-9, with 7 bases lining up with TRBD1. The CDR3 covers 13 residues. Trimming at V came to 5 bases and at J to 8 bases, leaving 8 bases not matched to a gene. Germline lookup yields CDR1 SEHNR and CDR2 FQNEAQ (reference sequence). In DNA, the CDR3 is TGTGCCAGCAGCGTCGACAGGGTTCGAGGCTACACCTTC. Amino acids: CASSVDRVRGYTF.

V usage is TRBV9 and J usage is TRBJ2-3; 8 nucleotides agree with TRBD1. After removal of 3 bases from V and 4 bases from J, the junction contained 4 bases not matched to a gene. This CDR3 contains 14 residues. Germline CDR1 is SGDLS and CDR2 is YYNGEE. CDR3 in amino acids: CASSAFRGPDTQYF. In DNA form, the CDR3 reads TGTGCCAGCAGCGCCTTCAGGGGGCCAGATACGCAGTATTTT.

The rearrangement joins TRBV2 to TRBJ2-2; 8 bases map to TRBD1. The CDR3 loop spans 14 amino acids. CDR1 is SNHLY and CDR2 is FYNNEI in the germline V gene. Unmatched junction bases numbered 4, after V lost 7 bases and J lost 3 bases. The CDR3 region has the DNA TGTGCCAGCATCGACAGGGGATACACCGGGGAGCTGTTTTTT. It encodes CASIDRGYTGELFF.

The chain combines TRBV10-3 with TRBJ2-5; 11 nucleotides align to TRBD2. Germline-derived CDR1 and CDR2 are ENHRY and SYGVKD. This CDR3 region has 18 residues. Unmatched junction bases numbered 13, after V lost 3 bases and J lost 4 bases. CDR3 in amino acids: CAISDGVAGGPLGETQYF. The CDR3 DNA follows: TGTGCCATCAGTGACGGGGTAGCGGGAGGGCCATTAGGAGAGACCCAGTACTTC.